This T cell receptor beta chain originates from a study of blood T cell repertoires in COVID-19. As for the study in general: Both acute and convalescent COVID-19 samples were obtained from the United States, Italy and Spain. Nucleic acid was either cDNA or gDNA, and it came from T cells, B-cell-depleted T cells, or PBMCs.

CDR3 length equals 16 residues. J lost 6 bases, V lost 4 bases, and 7 bases had no gene match. Germline CDR1 reads LGHNT; CDR2 reads FRNRAP. Original processing notes: Amplification of reference gene primers provided the estimated nucleated cell counts. Sequenced by immunoSEQ multiplex PCR; TCRdb stores in-frame clones only, minus some. The V and J calls and the clone size are those of that table, but D and trimming were determined from the DNA. This table has 120,000 to 150,000 clones, 80% to 90% appearing once. Sequences were obtained from peripheral blood. The sequence derives from a woman aged 45-65 years with acute or convalescent COVID-19. This chain joins TRBV12-5 and TRBJ1-4; 11 positions match TRBD1. DNA for the CDR3: TGTGCTAGTGGTTCACTCTGGACAGGGGGCTATGAAAAACTGTTTTTT. Its protein is CASGSLWTGGYEKLFF.